This T cell receptor (beta chain) was captured in a study of shared clonotypes between healthy human individuals. Study outcomes and limitations: Sharing across four donors was highest in naive CD4 (approximately 5%) and lowest in memory CD8 (roughly 0.4%).

This CDR3 region has 12 residues. The germline V gene has CDR1 KGHSY and CDR2 FQNENV. Between the trimmed V and J ends, which lost 8 bases and 7 bases, there was a span of 14 bases. Genomic DNA per cell subset filled all wells of several immunoSEQ plates. Assay used: immunoSEQ multiplex PCR; TCRdb lists only in-frame clones, some missing. The table has some 2.3 million clones, 80% to 95% seen once. As concerns this clone: Antigen specificity is unknown.

Donors comprised healthy HIV-negative adults lacking recent acute infections or vaccinations. CD4+ cell separation produced CD45RA+ naive and CD45RA-negative memory subsets. The sample comprised naive CD4+ T cells from PBMCs. Subset noted: CD45RA+ positively selected. The TCR was taken from a man aged 18 to 35 in good health. Some clones in this sample may be carry-over from other donors' samples. The V call is TRBV16, the J call TRBJ1-2; D is possibly TRBD1 (6 bases). The CDR3: CASRDTSRGYTF. CDR3 in DNA: TGTGCCAGCCGGGACACCAGCCGTGGCTACACCTTC.